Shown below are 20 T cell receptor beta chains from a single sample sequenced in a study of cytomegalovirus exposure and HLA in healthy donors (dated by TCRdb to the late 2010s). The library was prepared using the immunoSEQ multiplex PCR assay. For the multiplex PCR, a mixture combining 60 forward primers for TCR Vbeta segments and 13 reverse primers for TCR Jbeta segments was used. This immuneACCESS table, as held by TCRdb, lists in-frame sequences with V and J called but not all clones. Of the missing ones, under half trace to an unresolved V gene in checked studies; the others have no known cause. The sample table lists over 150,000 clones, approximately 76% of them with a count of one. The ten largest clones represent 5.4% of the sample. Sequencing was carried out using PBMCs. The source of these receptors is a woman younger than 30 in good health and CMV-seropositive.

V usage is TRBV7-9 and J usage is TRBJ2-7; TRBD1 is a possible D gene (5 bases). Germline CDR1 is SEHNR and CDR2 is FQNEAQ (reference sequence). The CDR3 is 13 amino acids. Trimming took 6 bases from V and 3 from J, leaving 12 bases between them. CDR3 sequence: CASSRQRDYEQYF. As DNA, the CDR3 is TGTGCCAGCAGTAGACAGAGAGACTACGAGCAGTACTTC. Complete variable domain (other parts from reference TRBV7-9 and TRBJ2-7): DTGVSQNPRHKITKRGQNVTFRCDPISEHNRLYWYRQTLGQGPEFLTYFQNEAQLEKSRLLSDRFSAERPKGSFSTLEIQRTEQGDSAMYLCASSRQRDYEQYFGPGTRLTVT.

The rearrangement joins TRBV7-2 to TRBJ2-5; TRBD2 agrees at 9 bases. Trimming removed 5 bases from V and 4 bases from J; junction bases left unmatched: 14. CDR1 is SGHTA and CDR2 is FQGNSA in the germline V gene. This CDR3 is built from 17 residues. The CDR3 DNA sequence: TGTGCCAGCAGCCTCCCCCCAGGGGCGGGGGGGCTAGAGACCCAGTACTTC. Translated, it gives CASSLPPGAGGLETQYF.

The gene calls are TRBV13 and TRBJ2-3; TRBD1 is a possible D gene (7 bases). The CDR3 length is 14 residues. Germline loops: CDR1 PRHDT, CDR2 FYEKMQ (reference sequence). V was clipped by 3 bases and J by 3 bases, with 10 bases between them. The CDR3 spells CASSFQGGTDTQYF. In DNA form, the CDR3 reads TGTGCCAGCAGCTTCCAGGGGGGAACAGATACGCAGTATTTT.

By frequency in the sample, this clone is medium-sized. For the CDR3, the DNA is TGTGCCAGCAGCCAAACAGGGGACTCTGGAAACACCATATATTTT. It codes for CASSQTGDSGNTIYF. This chain connects TRBV6-1 to TRBJ1-3; TRBD1 agrees at 7 bases. The CDR3 is made up of 15 amino acids. V dropped 6 bases and J dropped 0; count of bases not matched to a gene: 5. Germline CDR1 MNHNS, CDR2 SASEGT.

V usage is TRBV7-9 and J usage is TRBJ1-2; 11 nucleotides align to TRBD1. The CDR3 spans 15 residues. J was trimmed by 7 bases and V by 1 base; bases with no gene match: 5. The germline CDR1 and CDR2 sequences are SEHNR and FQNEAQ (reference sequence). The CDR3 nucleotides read TGTGCCAGCAGCTTAGGGACAGGGGGCAAATCTGGCTACACCTTC. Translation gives CASSLGTGGKSGYTF.

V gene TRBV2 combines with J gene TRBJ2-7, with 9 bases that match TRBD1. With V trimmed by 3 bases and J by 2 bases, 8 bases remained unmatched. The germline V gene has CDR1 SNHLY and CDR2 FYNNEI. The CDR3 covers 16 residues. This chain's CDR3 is CASSELRTGDPYEQYF. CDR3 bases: TGTGCCAGCAGTGAGTTGCGGACAGGGGATCCCTACGAGCAGTACTTC.

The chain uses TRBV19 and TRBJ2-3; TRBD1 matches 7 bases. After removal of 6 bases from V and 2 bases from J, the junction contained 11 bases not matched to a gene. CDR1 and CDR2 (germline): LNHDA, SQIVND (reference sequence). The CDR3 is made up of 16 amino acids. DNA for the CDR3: TGTGCCAGTAGGACGGCTCAGGGGGTTGTCACAGATACGCAGTATTTT. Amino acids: CASRTAQGVVTDTQYF.

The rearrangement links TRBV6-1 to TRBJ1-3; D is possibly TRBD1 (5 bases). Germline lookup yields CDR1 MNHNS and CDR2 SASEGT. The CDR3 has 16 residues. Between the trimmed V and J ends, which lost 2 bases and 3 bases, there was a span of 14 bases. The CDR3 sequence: CASSEPGYKGGNTIYF. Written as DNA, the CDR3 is TGTGCCAGCAGTGAACCAGGGTACAAGGGTGGAAACACCATATATTTT.

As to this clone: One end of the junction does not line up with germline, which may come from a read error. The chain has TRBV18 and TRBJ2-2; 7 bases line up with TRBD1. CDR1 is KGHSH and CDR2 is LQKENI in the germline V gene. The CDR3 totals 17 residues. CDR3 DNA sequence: TGTGCCAGCTCACCACGAACAGGGGAATCGAAAACCGGGGAGCTGTTTTTT. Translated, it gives CASSPRTGESKTGELFF.

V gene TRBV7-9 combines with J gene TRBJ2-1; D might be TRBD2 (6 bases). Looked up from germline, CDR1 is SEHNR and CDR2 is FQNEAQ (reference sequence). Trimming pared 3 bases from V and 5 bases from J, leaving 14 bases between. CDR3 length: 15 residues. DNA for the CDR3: TGTGCCAGCAGCTTGGTGCAGGGAGGTAACAATGAGCAGTTCTTC. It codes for CASSLVQGGNNEQFF.

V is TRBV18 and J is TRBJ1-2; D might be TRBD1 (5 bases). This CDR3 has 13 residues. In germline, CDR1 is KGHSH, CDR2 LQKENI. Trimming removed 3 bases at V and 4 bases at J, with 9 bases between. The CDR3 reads CASSPGTFYGYTF. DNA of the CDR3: TGTGCCAGCTCACCGGGGACTTTCTATGGCTACACCTTC.

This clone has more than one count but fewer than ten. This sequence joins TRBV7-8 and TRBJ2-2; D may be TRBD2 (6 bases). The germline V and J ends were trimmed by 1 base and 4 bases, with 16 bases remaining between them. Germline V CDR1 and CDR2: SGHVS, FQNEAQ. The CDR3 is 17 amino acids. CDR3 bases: TGTGCCAGCAGCTTAGGACTGACGGGGGAAGTCACCGGGGAGCTGTTTTTT. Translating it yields CASSLGLTGEVTGELFF.

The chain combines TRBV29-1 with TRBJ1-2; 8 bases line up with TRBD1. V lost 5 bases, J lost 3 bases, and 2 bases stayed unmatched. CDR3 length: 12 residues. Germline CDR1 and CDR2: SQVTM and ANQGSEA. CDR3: CSVTQGDYGYTF. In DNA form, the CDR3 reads TGCAGCGTTACACAGGGGGACTATGGCTACACCTTC.

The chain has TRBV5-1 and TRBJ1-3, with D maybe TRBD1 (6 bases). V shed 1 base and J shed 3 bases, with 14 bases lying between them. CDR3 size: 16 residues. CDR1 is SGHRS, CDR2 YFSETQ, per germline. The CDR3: CASSLSGRGDGNTIYF. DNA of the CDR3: TGCGCCAGCAGCTTGTCGGGCAGGGGAGATGGAAACACCATATATTTT. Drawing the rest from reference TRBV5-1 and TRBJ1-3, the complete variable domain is KAGVTQTPRYLIKTRGQQVTLSCSPISGHRSVSWYQQTPGQGLQFLFEYFSETQRNKGNFPGRFSGRQFSNSRSEMNVSTLELGDSALYLCASSLSGRGDGNTIYFGEGSWLTVV.

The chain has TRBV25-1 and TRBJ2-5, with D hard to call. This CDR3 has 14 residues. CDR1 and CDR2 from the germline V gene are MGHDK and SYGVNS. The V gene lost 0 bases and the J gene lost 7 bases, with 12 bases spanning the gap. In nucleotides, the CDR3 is TGTGCCAGCAGTGAATATTCCCCGAGAGGGACCCAGTACTTC. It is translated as CASSEYSPRGTQYF.

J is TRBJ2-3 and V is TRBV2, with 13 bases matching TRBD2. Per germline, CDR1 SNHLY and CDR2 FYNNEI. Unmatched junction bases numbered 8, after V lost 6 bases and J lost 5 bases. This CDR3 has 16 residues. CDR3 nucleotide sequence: TGTGCCAGCAGCCGATGGACTAGCGGGGGAGGAGATACGCAGTATTTT. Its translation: CASSRWTSGGGDTQYF.

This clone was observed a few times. This chain's CDR3 is CASSALTGEAFF. Here the CDR3 DNA reads TGTGCCAGCAGCGCCCTGACAGGTGAAGCTTTCTTT. V and J are TRBV5-4 and TRBJ1-1; possible D gene TRBD1, 6 bases. The CDR3 loop spans 12 amino acids. V lost 4 bases to trimming and J lost 7 bases, with 11 bases between them. The germline gives CDR1 SGHNT, CDR2 YYREEE (reference sequence).

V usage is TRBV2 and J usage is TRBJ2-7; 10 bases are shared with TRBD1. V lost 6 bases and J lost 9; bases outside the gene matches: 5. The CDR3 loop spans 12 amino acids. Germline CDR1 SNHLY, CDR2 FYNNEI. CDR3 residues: CASRDRGDAQYF. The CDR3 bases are TGTGCCAGCAGGGACAGGGGGGACGCGCAGTACTTC.

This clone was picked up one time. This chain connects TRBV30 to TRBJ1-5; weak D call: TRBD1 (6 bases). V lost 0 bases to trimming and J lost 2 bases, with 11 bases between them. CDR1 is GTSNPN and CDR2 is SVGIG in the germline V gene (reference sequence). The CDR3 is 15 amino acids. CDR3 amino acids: CAWSVGAGGNQPQHF. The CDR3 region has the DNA TGTGCCTGGAGTGTAGGGGCAGGGGGCAATCAGCCCCAGCATTTT.

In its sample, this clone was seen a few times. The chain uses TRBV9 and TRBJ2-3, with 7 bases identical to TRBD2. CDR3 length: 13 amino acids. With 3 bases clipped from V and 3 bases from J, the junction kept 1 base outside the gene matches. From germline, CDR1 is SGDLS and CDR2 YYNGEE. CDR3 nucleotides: TGTGCCAGCAGCGACGGGGGGACAGATACGCAGTATTTT. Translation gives CASSDGGTDTQYF. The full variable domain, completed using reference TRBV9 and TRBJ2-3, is DSGVTQTPKHLITATGQRVTLRCSPRSGDLSVYWYQQSLDQGLQFLIQYYNGEERAKGNILERFSAQQFPDLHSELNLSSLELGDSALYFCASSDGGTDTQYFGPGTRLTVL.